In its sample, the clone carrying this T cell receptor (beta chain) was seen many times. The antigen is not known. Trimming took 5 bases from V and 5 from J, leaving 18 bases between them. Germline CDR1 MNHEY, CDR2 SVGAGI. This CDR3 region has 15 residues. The authors prepared the TCRbeta library with unique molecular identifiers. TCRdb re-derived calls from the PCR reads in MiXCR, one entry per CDR3 protein. The sample contains under 850,000 distinct CDR3 sequences, around 14% of which appear only once. This entry comes from a study of T-cell reconstitution after alpha-beta-depleted transplantation in children. Study findings and constraints: Surviving recipient T cells and thymic progenitors accounted for the high day-60 TCRbeta diversity observed in some patients. There were reportedly several hundred expanded graft clones from which alpha-beta T cells came about two months after transplant. A year post-transplant, T-cell counts and diversity derived mostly from newly produced T cells.

This rearrangement joins TRBV6-5 to TRBJ1-1, with a tentative D call TRBD1 (6 bases). This specimen consisted of PBMCs, obtained before TCRalphabeta/CD19-depleted stem cell transplant. The source is a girl between 2 and 10 years old with congenital amegakaryocytic thrombocytopenia, due to receive a stem cell transplant. The CDR3 loop reads CASSVPRGRPTEAFF. The CDR3 DNA reads as TGTGCCAGCAGTGTACCTCGGGGGCGCCCAACTGAAGCTTTCTTT.